One and the same sample provided the 12 T cell receptor beta chains below, sequenced in a study of CXCR3-negative and CXCR3-positive naive CD8 T cells. 5' RACE that incorporated UMI labels was used to prepare the TRB cDNA libraries. TCRdb reworked the 5' RACE reads into one entry per CDR3 protein, no DNA. The sample's table shows 70,000 to 95,000 distinct CDR3 sequences. Specimen: naive CXCR3- CD8+ T cells from blood. As for subset: CD45RO-CCR7+CD27+CD95- naive CD8+ T cells lacking CXCR3 (TNR3-). These receptor sequences come from a human donor in good health. Some clones in this sample may be carry-over from other donors' samples.

V usage is TRBV6-2 or TRBV6-3 and J usage is TRBJ2-2; the D call from TCRdb, TRBD1, cannot be confirmed without DNA. Germline CDR1 reads MNHEY; CDR2 reads SVGEGT. The CDR3 is 15 residues long. CDR3 protein: CASSYPPGITGELFF.

CDR3 sequence: CAGNWGEGPPGELFF. This sequence joins TRBV12-3 or TRBV12-4 and TRBJ2-2; there is no DNA to check the TCRdb D call of TRBD2. The CDR3 is 15 amino acids.

The genes are TRBV7-9 and TRBJ2-7; TCRdb's D gene call, TRBD1, goes unchecked for lack of DNA. Germline V gene sequence: CDR1 SEHNR, CDR2 FQNEAQ (reference sequence). The CDR3 consists of 15 residues. The CDR3: CASSLPPGAGLEQYF.

The chain's CDR3 is CASSLVPLAGEVTEQFF. The chain combines TRBV7-9 with TRBJ2-1; TCRdb returns TRBD2, unconfirmable since there is no DNA. This CDR3 spans 17 amino acids. Germline values: CDR1 SEHNR, CDR2 FQNEAQ (reference sequence).

The J gene is TRBJ2-7, the V gene TRBV29-1; the D gene TCRdb calls, TRBD1, cannot be checked with no DNA. The CDR3 sequence is 11 residues long. Germline V gene lookup returns CDR1 SQVTM and CDR2 ANQGSEA. CDR3 in amino acids: CSGIQGYEQYF.

The chain has TRBV11-2 and TRBJ2-7; TCRdb's D call of TRBD1 is untestable without DNA. The CDR3 has 13 residues. CDR1 and CDR2 (germline): SGHAT, FQNNGV. The CDR3 protein is CASSLWTDYEQYF.

The chain is built from TRBV28 and TRBJ2-3; TCRdb designates TRBD1, a call that cannot be tested without DNA. This CDR3 contains 14 residues. Germline CDR1 MDHEN, CDR2 SYDVKM. The CDR3: CATAGGQYTDTQYF.

This chain links TRBV11-3 with TRBJ1-1. The germline gives CDR1 SGHNT, CDR2 YENEEA. The CDR3 covers 13 residues. This chain's CDR3 is CASSIYKNTEAFF.

The chain combines TRBV18 with TRBJ2-3. The germline V gene encodes CDR1 KGHSH and CDR2 LQKENI. The CDR3 sequence is 17 residues long. The CDR3 here is CASSPATATFSTDTQYF.

The J gene is TRBJ2-7, the V gene TRBV6-9; with no DNA, the TCRdb D assignment of TRBD2 cannot be verified. CDR3 length: 12 amino acids. The germline V gene has CDR1 MNHGY and CDR2 SVAAGI. The CDR3 here is CASAGRNYEQYF.

The V and J genes are TRBV27 and TRBJ2-1; TCRdb's D call of TRBD2 is untestable without DNA. This CDR3 region has 15 residues. Germline V gives CDR1 MNHEY, CDR2 SMNVEV (reference sequence). This chain's CDR3 is CASSPYSGTIDEQFF.

The chain joins TRBV28 to TRBJ2-3. Germline CDR1 MDHEN, CDR2 SYDVKM. This CDR3 has 14 residues. CDR3 region: CASTKGLVTDTQYF.